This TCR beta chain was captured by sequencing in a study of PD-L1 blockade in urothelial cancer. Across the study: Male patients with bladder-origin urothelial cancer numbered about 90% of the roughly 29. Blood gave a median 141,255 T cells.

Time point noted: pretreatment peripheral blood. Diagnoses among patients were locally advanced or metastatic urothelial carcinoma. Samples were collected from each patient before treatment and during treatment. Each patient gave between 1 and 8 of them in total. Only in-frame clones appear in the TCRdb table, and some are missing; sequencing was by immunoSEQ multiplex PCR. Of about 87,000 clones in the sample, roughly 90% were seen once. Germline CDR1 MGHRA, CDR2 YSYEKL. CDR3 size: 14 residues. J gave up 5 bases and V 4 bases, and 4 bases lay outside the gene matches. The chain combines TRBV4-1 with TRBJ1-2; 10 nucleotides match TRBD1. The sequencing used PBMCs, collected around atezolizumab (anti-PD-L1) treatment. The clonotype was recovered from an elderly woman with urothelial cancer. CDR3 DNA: TGCGCCAGCAGCCCTGACAGGGGGCTGTATGGCTACACCTTC. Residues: CASSPDRGLYGYTF.